A single sample gave rise to the 28 T cell receptor beta chains below, sequenced in a study of T cells after yellow fever vaccination. TCRdb reanalysed the 5' RACE reads using MiXCR and keeps one entry per CDR3 protein. The sample records 350,000 to 550,000 distinct CDR3 sequences, approximately 19% being singletons. The source material was PBMCs, sampled before the yellow fever booster vaccination. The receptor source for this set is a man between 18 and 29 years old who received the YFV17D yellow fever vaccine.

With respect to this clonotype: One base away lies a much larger clone, so this may be a sequencing read error. V usage is TRBV6-4 and J usage is TRBJ2-3; 7 bases are a match to TRBD2. Per germline, CDR1 MRHNA and CDR2 SNTAGT. This CDR3 comprises 15 residues. J was trimmed by 0 bases and V by 2 bases; bases with no gene match: 2. This CDR3 reads CASSDGGGSTDTQYF. CDR3 nucleotides: TGTGCCAGCAGTGACGGGGGGGGTAGCACAGATACGCAGTATTTT.

This clonotype was seen more than once but under ten times. This chain connects TRBV9 to TRBJ2-2; tentative D call: TRBD2 (6 bases). CDR1 is SGDLS, CDR2 YYNGEE, per germline. V shed 4 bases and J shed 6 bases, with 13 bases lying between them. The CDR3 sequence is 14 residues long. DNA of the CDR3: TGTGCCAGCAGCTCACATCCGGGGGCCGGGGAGCTGTTTTTT. Residues: CASSSHPGAGELFF. Full variable domain (missing parts from reference TRBV9 and TRBJ2-2): DSGVTQTPKHLITATGQRVTLRCSPRSGDLSVYWYQQSLDQGLQFLIQYYNGEERAKGNILERFSAQQFPDLHSELNLSSLELGDSALYFCASSSHPGAGELFFGEGSRLTVL.

The CDR3 spells CASSYDGSYGYTF. The CDR3 DNA sequence: TGTGCCAGCAGTTACGACGGATCCTATGGCTACACCTTC. The V call is TRBV6-2 or TRBV6-3, the J call TRBJ1-2; no clear D. Germline-derived CDR1 and CDR2 are MNHEY and SVGEGT. The CDR3 is 13 residues long. V gave up 2 bases and J gave up 4 bases, with 8 bases separating them.

V is TRBV28 and J is TRBJ1-5, with D unclear. Trimming shortened V by 6 bases and J by 7 bases, and 13 bases separated the two germline ends. This CDR3 comprises 13 residues. Germline V CDR1 and CDR2: MDHEN, SYDVKM. The CDR3 DNA reads TGTGCCAGCAGCTGGGCACAGTTACAGCCCCAGCATTTT. It codes for CASSWAQLQPQHF.

This clonotype has just a few counts. The chain has TRBV18 and TRBJ2-1; D ambiguous. The CDR3 covers 16 residues. The germline gives CDR1 KGHSH, CDR2 LQKENI. The ends were cut back, 8 bases at V and 6 bases at J, with 23 bases in the middle. CDR3 protein: CASTRPEYPHLNEQFF. CDR3 nucleotides: TGTGCCAGCACACGACCCGAGTATCCCCACCTCAATGAGCAGTTCTTC.

This chain connects TRBV6-6 to TRBJ2-2; 8 positions agree with TRBD1. The CDR3 spans 15 residues. Germline V lookup: CDR1 MNHNY, CDR2 SVGAGI (reference sequence). V lost 6 bases, J lost 1 base, and 4 bases stayed unmatched. As DNA, the CDR3 is TGTGCCAGCAGACAGGGGGACAAGAACACCGGGGAGCTGTTTTTT. Protein sequence: CASRQGDKNTGELFF.

The gene calls are TRBV7-2 and TRBJ2-3, with 9 bases fitting TRBD2. This CDR3 has 17 amino acids. The ends lost 2 bases at V and 5 bases at J; junction bases unmatched: 11. Germline assignment: CDR1 SGHTA and CDR2 FQGNSA. This chain's CDR3 is CASSLTSGFLTGDTQYF. CDR3 sequence (DNA): TGTGCCAGCAGCTTAACTAGCGGGTTTCTTACGGGAGATACGCAGTATTTT. Full variable domain (missing parts from reference TRBV7-2 and TRBJ2-3): GAGVSQSPSNKVTEKGKDVELRCDPISGHTALYWYRQSLGQGLEFLIYFQGNSAPDKSGLPSDRFSAERTGGSVSTLTIQRTQQEDSAVYLCASSLTSGFLTGDTQYFGPGTRLTVL.

The chain has TRBV7-6 and TRBJ2-5; either TRBD1 or TRBD2 may fit D (6 bases each). The length of the CDR3 is 15 residues. Germline CDR1 SGHVS, CDR2 FNYEAQ. V dropped 3 bases and J dropped 5 bases, with 16 bases sitting between them. The CDR3 region is CASSLSGGLWETQYF. For the CDR3, the DNA is TGTGCCAGCAGCTTGTCCGGGGGCCTCTGGGAGACCCAGTACTTC.

This clonotype showed up just a few times. V gene TRBV7-9 combines with J gene TRBJ1-1; TRBD1 aligns across 11 bases. V was pared by 8 bases and J by 3 bases, with 8 bases of the junction left unmatched. CDR3 length equals 15 residues. The germline V gene has CDR1 SEHNR and CDR2 FQNEAQ (reference sequence). The CDR3 DNA reads as TGTGCCAGCTTCAGGACAGGGGGCTTGGACACTGAAGCTTTCTTT. Protein sequence: CASFRTGGLDTEAFF. The variable domain in full, with the rest retrieved from reference TRBV7-9 and TRBJ1-1, is DTGVSQNPRHKITKRGQNVTFRCDPISEHNRLYWYRQTLGQGPEFLTYFQNEAQLEKSRLLSDRFSAERPKGSFSTLEIQRTEQGDSAMYLCASFRTGGLDTEAFFGQGTRLTVV.

The sample holds many counts of this clonotype. This rearrangement joins TRBV20-1 to TRBJ1-2; D call uncertain. This CDR3 spans 11 amino acids. CDR1 is DFQATT, CDR2 SNEGSKA, per germline (reference sequence). Between the trimmed V and J ends, which lost 5 bases and 2 bases, there was a span of 6 bases. The CDR3 loop reads CSAAQNYGYTF. Written as DNA, the CDR3 is TGCAGTGCTGCCCAAAACTATGGCTACACCTTC.

This clonotype has more than one count but fewer than ten. V and J are TRBV7-2 and TRBJ1-4; a possible D gene is TRBD1 (6 bases). Germline V lookup: CDR1 SGHTA, CDR2 FQGNSA. V dropped 6 bases and J dropped 3 bases, with 14 bases sitting between them. The CDR3 covers 15 residues. CDR3 protein: CASRINRDANEKLFF. CDR3 sequence (DNA): TGTGCCAGCAGAATAAACAGGGATGCTAATGAAAAACTGTTTTTT.

The chain employs TRBV5-1 and TRBJ2-3, with no clear D. The CDR3 sequence is 15 residues long. Germline values: CDR1 SGHRS, CDR2 YFSETQ. Trimming left V 1 base short and J 3 bases short, with 12 bases between. CDR3 residues: CASSLSATRTDTQYF. DNA for the CDR3: TGCGCCAGCAGCTTGTCAGCGACCCGGACAGATACGCAGTATTTT.

This clonotype was counted only a few times. This rearrangement joins TRBV25-1 to TRBJ2-5, with 8 bases identical to TRBD1. CDR3 length: 12 amino acids. Per germline, CDR1 MGHDK and CDR2 SYGVNS. The V and J ends lost 6 bases and 4 bases, in that order; junction bases with no gene match: 1. This CDR3 reads CASRDRVETQYF. The CDR3 region has the DNA TGTGCCAGCAGGGACAGGGTAGAGACCCAGTACTTC.

V gene TRBV4-3 combines with J gene TRBJ2-1; the match to TRBD2 covers 7 bases. The CDR3 spans 13 residues. From germline, CDR1 is LGHNA and CDR2 YSLEER. The V segment lost 2 bases and the J segment 13 bases; nucleotides outside the gene matches: 8. The CDR3 region has the DNA TGCGCCAGCAGCCAAAGCGGGGTCGGGGCCCAGTTCTTC. It specifies CASSQSGVGAQFF.

This clonotype came up a few times. The V call is TRBV20-1, the J call TRBJ1-5, with 7 bases lining up with TRBD1. The CDR3 spans 15 residues. V lost 2 bases, J lost 2 bases, and 6 bases stayed unmatched. The germline CDR1 and CDR2 sequences are DFQATT and SNEGSKA (reference sequence). CDR3 DNA sequence: TGCAGTGCTAGACCCTTCGACAGGGGCAATCAGCCCCAGCATTTT. Protein: CSARPFDRGNQPQHF.

The chain has TRBV12-3 or TRBV12-4 and TRBJ2-7; perhaps TRBD1 as D (5 bases). CDR3 size: 13 residues. V lost 4 bases and J lost 4, with 11 bases in between. The CDR3 sequence is CASSWQQAYEQYF. CDR3 in DNA: TGTGCCAGCAGTTGGCAACAGGCATACGAGCAGTACTTC.

This chain connects TRBV5-1 to TRBJ2-5; D possibly uses TRBD1 or TRBD2 (7 bases each). The length of the CDR3 is 16 residues. Trimming pared 4 bases from V and 2 bases from J, leaving 18 bases between. CDR1 SGHRS and CDR2 YFSETQ come from the germline V gene. CDR3 amino acids: CASSARAAGQQETQYF. The CDR3 DNA sequence: TGCGCCAGCAGCGCCCGGGCAGCGGGACAGCAAGAGACCCAGTACTTC. The variable domain in full, completed from reference TRBV5-1 and TRBJ2-5, reads KAGVTQTPRYLIKTRGQQVTLSCSPISGHRSVSWYQQTPGQGLQFLFEYFSETQRNKGNFPGRFSGRQFSNSRSEMNVSTLELGDSALYLCASSARAAGQQETQYFGPGTRLLVL.

The chain carries TRBV27 and TRBJ1-6, with 9 bases identical to TRBD1. V was pared by 6 bases and J by 9 bases, with 3 bases of the junction left unmatched. This CDR3 is 13 amino acids long. Per germline, CDR1 MNHEY and CDR2 SMNVEV (reference sequence). Written as DNA, the CDR3 is TGTGCCAGCAGGACAGGGGGTGGTTCACCCCTCCACTTT. The encoded protein is CASRTGGGSPLHF.

The chain recombines TRBV21-1 with TRBJ2-5; whether TRBD1, the table's D call, matches the DNA was not checked. TRBV21-1 is described as a pseudogene. The CDR3 covers 12 residues. CDR3 loop: CASSKAPGEFHF. The CDR3 coding sequence is TGTGCCAGCAGCAAAGCCCCTGGGGAGTTTCACTTC.

This clonotype was seen many times. V and J are TRBV12-3 or TRBV12-4 and TRBJ1-1, with D tentatively TRBD1 (6 bases). The CDR3 contains 15 residues. V was trimmed by 2 bases and J by 5 bases, leaving 15 bases between them. CDR3 residues: CASSLLQGGRTEAFF. CDR3 nucleotides: TGTGCCAGCAGTTTATTACAGGGCGGTCGGACTGAAGCTTTCTTT.

This clonotype has just a few counts. V gene TRBV6-5 combines with J gene TRBJ1-2; 8 positions agree with TRBD1. CDR3 length: 12 residues. V lost 6 bases, J lost 7 bases, and 4 bases stayed unmatched. Germline V gene data show CDR1 as MNHEY and CDR2 as SVGAGI. The CDR3: CASSPGGRGYTF. The DNA of the CDR3 is TGTGCCAGCAGCCCAGGGGGCCGTGGCTACACCTTC.

This clonotype was recorded many times. The chain carries TRBV9 and TRBJ2-1; 8 nucleotides agree with TRBD2. The V and J ends lost 6 bases and 6 bases, in that order; junction bases with no gene match: 11. CDR1 and CDR2 from the germline V gene are SGDLS and YYNGEE. The CDR3 extends over 15 amino acids. The CDR3 is CASTLGGDLTNEQFF. Written as DNA, the CDR3 is TGTGCCAGCACCCTCGGGGGGGACTTAACCAATGAGCAGTTCTTC.

The chain employs TRBV7-9 and TRBJ2-7; TRBD2 is a possible D gene (5 bases). Looked up from germline, CDR1 is SEHNR and CDR2 is FQNEAQ (reference sequence). With 4 bases removed from V and 0 bases from J, the gap between germline ends came to 10 bases. This CDR3 region has 14 residues. CDR3 sequence: CASSSTRVSYEQYF. The CDR3 nucleotides read TGTGCCAGCAGCTCCACGCGGGTCTCCTACGAGCAGTACTTC.

Written as DNA, the CDR3 is TGTGCCAGCAGCTCCCGGGACAGCTTTTATGGCTACACCTTC. Translation: CASSSRDSFYGYTF. This rearrangement joins TRBV5-5 to TRBJ1-2, with 7 bases fitting TRBD1. This CDR3 has 14 amino acids. The germline CDR1 and CDR2 sequences are SGHKS and YYEKEE (reference sequence). J was trimmed by 5 bases and V by 3 bases; bases with no gene match: 7.

The rearrangement links TRBV12-3 or TRBV12-4 to TRBJ2-6, with 9 bases lining up with TRBD1. Germline trimming cut 4 bases from V and 2 bases from J; bases unmatched to any gene: 3. The CDR3 contains 16 residues. CDR3 loop: CASSSRTGAGANVLTF. CDR3 sequence (DNA): TGTGCCAGCAGTTCACGGACAGGGGCTGGGGCCAACGTCCTGACTTTC.

This chain links TRBV7-9 with TRBJ2-7; maybe TRBD2 (6 bases). The V end lost 5 bases, the J end lost 7 bases, and 12 bases lay between the germline ends. Per the germline V gene, CDR1 is SEHNR and CDR2 is FQNEAQ (reference sequence). CDR3 length: 12 residues. The CDR3 protein is CASSPSSGEQYV. For the CDR3, the DNA is TGTGCCAGCAGCCCAAGCAGCGGGGAGCAGTACGTC.

V is TRBV7-9 and J is TRBJ2-6; no reliable D call. Germline V gene lookup returns CDR1 SEHNR and CDR2 FQNEAQ (reference sequence). This CDR3 has 16 amino acids. The V end was cut by 1 base, the J end by 0 bases, with 7 bases between. The CDR3 coding sequence is TGTGCCAGCAGCTTAGGGTGGGGCTCTGGGGCCAACGTCCTGACTTTC. Its translation is CASSLGWGSGANVLTF.

This clonotype was recorded a few times. V is TRBV20-1 and J is TRBJ2-1, with 7 bases aligning to TRBD2. The CDR3 spans 15 residues. Germline CDR1 DFQATT, CDR2 SNEGSKA (reference sequence). After removal of 6 bases from V and 7 bases from J, the junction contained 15 bases not matched to a gene. The CDR3 coding sequence is TGCAGTGCCCCCCCGTTGGCGGGGGATTGGAATGAGCAGTTCTTC. It codes for CSAPPLAGDWNEQFF.